This record looks at one T cell receptor (beta chain) sequence and its context. Its cognate antigen has yet to be identified. Base qualities are not at hand, and no much larger clone is one base apart. The data were obtained in a study of blood T cell repertoires in COVID-19 (dated by TCRdb to 2019 to 2021). Regarding the study in general: The collaborator samples originated in the United States, Italy and Spain and spanned the acute and convalescent phases of COVID-19. The repertoires were released in a freely available public database meant as a resource for research on the immune response to SARS-CoV-2. Where available, HLA class I and class II types were obtained from metadata supplied by the sample provider rather than from assay-based typing. The material from the prospective study consisted of cDNA or gDNA derived from T cells, B-cell-depleted T cells, or PBMCs. Deeply sampled blood TCRbeta repertoires from subjects exposed to, actively infected with, or recovered from COVID-19 were included in the dataset. Samples came from the ongoing ImmuneRACE study (first 160 participants) plus 1,254 subjects from 6 global collaborators. The sample metadata nearly always contained a de-identified subject ID, COVID-19 status, age in years and sex. What the study reported, not specific to this receptor: The amount of clinical and demographic metadata varied by source and participant and was provided uncurated.

TCRbeta CDR3 regions were amplified from genomic DNA using the immunoSEQ Assay, a bias-controlled multiplex PCR. In the paper's pipeline: The number of nucleated cells in each sample was estimated by amplification of reference gene primers within the assay. Sequence reads were collapsed and filtered to measure the absolute abundance of every unique TCRbeta CDR3 rearrangement. For each sample, productive Simpson clonality was calculated as the square root of Simpson's diversity index across productive rearrangements. The table comes from immuneACCESS by way of TCRdb, which keeps in-frame sequences with V and J called. Part of the clones is missing from these tables; in studies checked, under half for an unresolved V gene and the rest for unknown reasons. For V, J and clone size, that table is used; D and trimming come from the DNA. This sample holds under 250,000 clones; 89% were observed only once. Together, the top ten hold roughly 5% of the sample.

Each collaborating institution followed its own protocols to collect whole blood in K2EDTA tubes. For TCRbeta analysis, collaborators shipped samples as frozen whole blood, isolated PBMCs, or DNA extracted from either of those sample types. The CDR3 contains 15 residues, cysteine and phenylalanine counted. CDR3 DNA only is kept here, 45 bases in frame from base 1. The germline V gene sets CDR1 to SNHLY and CDR2 to FYNNEI. Cut back by 2 bases and 3 bases, the V and J ends lie 13 bases apart. The TCR was taken from a woman in her thirties or forties with acute or convalescent COVID-19. Sequencing was carried out using peripheral blood. Recombination linked TRBV2 to TRBJ2-5, with the identity of the D gene unclear. The CDR3 amino acid sequence is: CASSESGLLEETQYF. The DNA is as follows: TGTGCCAGCAGTGAATCAGGTCTCCTCGAAGAGACCCAGTACTTC.